This TCR beta chain was captured in a study of cytomegalovirus exposure and HLA in healthy donors. Regarding the study as a whole: There were some 150 TCR beta chains listed as cytomegalovirus-associated.

V was trimmed by 3 bases and J by 4 bases, leaving 13 bases between them. Per the germline V gene, CDR1 is KGHSH and CDR2 is LQKENI. This CDR3 comprises 15 residues. A word on this clone: Its specificity is not known.

Generated by immunoSEQ multiplex PCR, the TCRdb table keeps only in-frame clones and is missing some. Of about 44,000 clones in the sample, approximately 93% were seen once. Sample: PBMCs. J is TRBJ1-3 and V is TRBV18; D is possibly TRBD1 (6 bases). The receptor's source is a woman aged 18-29 years in good health and CMV-seronegative. The CDR3 sequence: CASSPARGSGNTIYF. The CDR3 DNA reads TGTGCCAGCTCACCCGCAAGGGGGTCAGGAAACACCATATATTTT.